This T cell receptor (beta chain) comes out of a study of cytomegalovirus exposure and HLA in healthy donors. Whole-study findings and limits: An observed cluster of highly shared sequence variants was recorded as a likely sequencing artifact. Earlier analysis yielded a pattern in which most TCR beta V segments were productive about 87% or about 30% of the time. After further analysis at a later stage, 15,000 to 20,000 TCR beta sequences were associated with HLA alleles at 0.05 false discovery rate. In a later analysis, across HLA loci, associated TCR counts were highest for DRB1, lowest for HLA-C.

PCR used 60 Vbeta primers and 13 Jbeta primers. Profiled with immunoSEQ multiplex PCR; TCRdb holds only in-frame clones, not every one. The table lists approximately 100,000 clones, roughly 71% of them singletons. The germline V gene encodes CDR1 SGHTA and CDR2 FQGTGA. With V trimmed by 4 bases and J by 10 bases, 1 base remained unmatched. The CDR3 length is 12 residues. As concerns this clone: Antigen specificity is unknown.

Sequencing was done on a sample of PBMCs. The rearrangement uses TRBV7-3 and TRBJ2-1; 10 bases fit TRBD2. The TCR sequence derives from a male donor in good health and CMV-seropositive. The CDR3, as DNA: TGTGCCAGCAGCTCTAGCGGGGGCGAGCAGTTCTTC. Translation gives CASSSSGGEQFF.